This entry concerns a single TCR beta chain. Its specific antigen is unknown. Qualities for individual bases were not recorded, and no much larger clone is one base off. The library was obtained by 5' RACE. Instrument on record: Illumina HiSeq 2500. A second 7 to 11 cycle PCR used a sample-barcoded 5' primer and a J-beta primer mix. Each TCR beta cDNA molecule received a unique molecular identifier from a template-switch 5' adaptor carrying 12 random nucleotides. Each sample yielded at least 2.5 million CDR3-containing paired-end reads. First-strand cDNA was synthesized from all RNA with the Mint cDNA synthesis kit, primed by a TRBC-specific oligonucleotide. Following uracil-DNA glycosylase treatment, a first 18-cycle PCR with universal primers M1SS and BC2_uni_R was performed on all cDNA. Processing in the source paper ran as follows. Normalization of each sample was performed by random selection of 1 million high-quality reads, each carrying a distinct molecular identifier. Instead of being binned into consensus sequences, reads with shared molecular identifiers were discarded. MiTCR, set to a Q25 quality threshold and the strictest error-elimination algorithm, was used for CDR3 identification, clonotype clustering and error correction. A nonparametric unseen species model with Euler transformation was used to estimate a lower bound on total TCR beta diversity. The raw public reads went through TCRdb reprocessing: fastp at Q25, MiXCR clone calling, in-frame beta chains kept. CDR3 protein duplicates are merged, each entry listing the most common genes and DNA. Clone size and V and J calls follow TCRdb, not the original study. The table for this sample lists 380,000 or so distinct CDR3 sequences; about half of them were counted only once. Around 49% of the sample is in the top ten clones.

The data were obtained in a study of blood T cells in healthy people across ages (dated by TCRdb to between 2014 and 2017). For the study in its entirety: In model experiments, roughly one uniquely barcoded TCR beta cDNA molecule per two T cells was captured by template switching. Using deep sequencing normalized with unique cDNA molecular identifiers, the study measured how TCR beta repertoire diversity changes with age. Four age groups were formed from the donors: young (average approximately 15 years), middle-aged (roughly 38), aged (more than 55) and long-lived (roughly 88). To avoid experimental bias, donors of different ages were randomly spread across the sequencing lanes. Using the same blood draw, the study looked at two additional independent replicas of 1 million unique cDNA reads for two donors, one aged 18 to 30 and the other aged 80 or older. What the work shows at the level of the full study, not this receptor alone: Conclusive comparison of naive and antigen-experienced compartments was prevented by the profiling of bulk unsorted PBMCs. The percentage of naive T cells measured by flow cytometry correlated strongly with observed TCR beta diversity. Because donor CMV infection status was unknown, age-related changes in expanded clonotypes were potentially confounded. Compared with the aged group, the long-lived group had more naive CD4+ T cells, fewer expanded clones and increased TCR diversity, a pattern suggesting age selection. As age increased, observed TCR beta diversity per million T cells dropped in a roughly linear way, and a significant reduction was already evident by age 40. Estimates of total diversity based on one million sequenced T cells were considered lower bounds and underestimates.

The trim is 0 bases for V and 1 base for J, with a gap of 12 bases between the germline ends. The CDR3 spans 16 residues, from the cysteine through the phenylalanine. CDR3 DNA only is kept here, 48 bases in frame from base 1. Looking up the germline V gene yields CDR1 LGHNA and CDR2 YSLEER. The roughly 42 donors, aged 6 to 90 years, were systemically healthy Caucasian individuals from Russia. Each donor gave approximately 10 milliliters of peripheral blood, collected into EDTA-treated Vacutainer tubes. Ficoll-Paque density-gradient centrifugation was used to isolate PBMCs, with at least 6.5 million per sample. Trizol reagent was used to extract total RNA from PBMCs, with at least 6 micrograms per sample. Naive CD45RAhigh/CD27high T cell percentages were measured by flow cytometry on a PBMC aliquot from every donor.

This sequence uses TRBV4-3 and TRBJ2-5, with a tentative D gene TRBD2 over 5 matching bases. Sequenced sample: blood. This sequence was found in a man aged 60 to 69 in good health. Here is the DNA: TGCGCCAGCAGCCAAGATGCCCCGGGATCCCAAGAGACCCAGTACTTC. The encoded protein is CASSQDAPGSQETQYF.